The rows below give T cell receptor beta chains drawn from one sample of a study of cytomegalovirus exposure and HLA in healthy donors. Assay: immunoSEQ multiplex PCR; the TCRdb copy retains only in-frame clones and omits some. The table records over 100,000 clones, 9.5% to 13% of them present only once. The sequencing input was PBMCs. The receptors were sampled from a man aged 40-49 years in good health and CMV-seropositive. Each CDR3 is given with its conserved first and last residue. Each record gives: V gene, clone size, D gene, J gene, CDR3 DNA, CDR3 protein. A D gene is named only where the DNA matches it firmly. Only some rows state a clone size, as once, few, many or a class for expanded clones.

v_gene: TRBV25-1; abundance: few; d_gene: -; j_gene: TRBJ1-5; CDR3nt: TGTGCCTCCGGAGGGCAGGGTCAGCCCCAGCATTTT; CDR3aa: CASGGQGQPQHF
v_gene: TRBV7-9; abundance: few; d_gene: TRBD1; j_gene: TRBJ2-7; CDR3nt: TGTGCCAGCAGCCGACAGGGGGCTTACGAGCAGTACTTC; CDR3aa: CASSRQGAYEQYF
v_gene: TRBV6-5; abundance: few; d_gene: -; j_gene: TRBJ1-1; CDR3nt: TGTGCCAGCAGTTATAGCACTGAAGCTTTCTTT; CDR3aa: CASSYSTEAFF
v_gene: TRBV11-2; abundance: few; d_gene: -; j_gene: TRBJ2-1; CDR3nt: TGTGCCAGCAGCTTAAGGGCTGGAGGGCCAGGAAATGAGCAGTTCTTC; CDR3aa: CASSLRAGGPGNEQFF
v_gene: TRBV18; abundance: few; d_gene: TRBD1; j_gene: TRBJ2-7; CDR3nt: TGTGCCAGCTCACCACCGGGGGCAGGGGGTCCCTACGAGCAGTACTTC; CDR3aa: CASSPPGAGGPYEQYF
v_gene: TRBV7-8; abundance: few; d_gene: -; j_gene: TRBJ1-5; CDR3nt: TGTGCCAGCAGCCTCGCCAGGGTTAGCAATCAGCCCCAGCATTTT; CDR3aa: CASSLARVSNQPQHF
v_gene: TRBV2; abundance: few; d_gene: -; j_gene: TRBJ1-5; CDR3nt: TGTGCCAGCTCTCGGGATAGCAATCAGCCCCAGCATTTT; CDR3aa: CASSRDSNQPQHF
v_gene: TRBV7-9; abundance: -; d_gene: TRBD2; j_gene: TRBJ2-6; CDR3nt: TGTGCCAGCAGCTCCAACTCGGGACTAGCGGGCTCTGGGGCCAACGTCCTGACTTTC; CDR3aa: CASSSNSGLAGSGANVLTF
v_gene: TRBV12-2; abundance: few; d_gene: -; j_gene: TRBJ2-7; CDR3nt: TGTGCAAGTCGCTTGAGGGGACAGGGGGCCGTTTACGAGCAGTACTTC; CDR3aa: CASRLRGQGAVYEQYF
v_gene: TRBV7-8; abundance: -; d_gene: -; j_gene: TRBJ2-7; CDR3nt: TGTGCCAGCAGCTTAAACAGGGCCTACGAGCAGTACTTC; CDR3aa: CASSLNRAYEQYF
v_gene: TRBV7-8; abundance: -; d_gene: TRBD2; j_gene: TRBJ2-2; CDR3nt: TGTGCCAGCAGCTTAGCGCCAAAGACTAGCGGGAGACACACCGGGGAGCTGTTTTTT; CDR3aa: CASSLAPKTSGRHTGELFF
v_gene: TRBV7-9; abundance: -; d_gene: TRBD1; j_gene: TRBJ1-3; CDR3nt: TGTGCCAGCAGCTCCTTCTTCGGACAGGGGAGAGAATCTGGAAACACCATATATTTT; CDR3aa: CASSSFFGQGRESGNTIYF
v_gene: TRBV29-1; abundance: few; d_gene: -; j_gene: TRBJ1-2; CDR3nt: TGCAGCGTTGAATCTGGACAGTTCTATGGCTACACCTTC; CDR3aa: CSVESGQFYGYTF
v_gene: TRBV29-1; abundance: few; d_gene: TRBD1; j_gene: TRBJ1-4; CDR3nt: TGCAGCGTTGGGGTAGGGACAGGAAATGAAAAACTGTTTTTT; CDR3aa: CSVGVGTGNEKLFF
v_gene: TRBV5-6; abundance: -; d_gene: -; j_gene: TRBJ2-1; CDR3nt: TGTGCCAGCAGCCAGTTGGGGGGCGGGAGAACGGTGGAGCAGTTCTTC; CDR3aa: CASSQLGGGRTVEQFF
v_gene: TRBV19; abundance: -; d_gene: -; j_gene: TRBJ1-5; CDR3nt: TGTGCCAGTAGTCGGACGGGGGAGATCAATCAGCCCCAGCATTTT; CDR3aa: CASSRTGEINQPQHF
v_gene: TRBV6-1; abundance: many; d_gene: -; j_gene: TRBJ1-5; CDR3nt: TGTGCCAGCAGTGAAGCATTATATTCTCCCCGCAATCAGCCCCAGCATTTT; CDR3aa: CASSEALYSPRNQPQHF
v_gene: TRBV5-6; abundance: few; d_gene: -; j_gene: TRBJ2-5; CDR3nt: TGTGCCAGCAGCGGGACAAGAGTGTACCAAGAGACCCAGTACTTC; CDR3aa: CASSGTRVYQETQYF
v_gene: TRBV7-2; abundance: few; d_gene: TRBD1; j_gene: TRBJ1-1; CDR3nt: TGTGCCAGCAGCTTAGTAACAGGGGGAAACACTGAAGCTTTCTTT; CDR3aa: CASSLVTGGNTEAFF
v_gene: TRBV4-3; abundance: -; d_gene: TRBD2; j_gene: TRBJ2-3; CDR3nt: TGCGCCAGCAGCCAAGATTTGGGACTAGCGGGAGAGGTCACAGATACGCAGTATTTT; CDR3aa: CASSQDLGLAGEVTDTQYF
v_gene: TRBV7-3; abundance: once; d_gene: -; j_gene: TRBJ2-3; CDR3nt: TGTGCCAGCAGCTCTTTTAACACAGATACGCAGTATTTT; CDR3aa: CASSSFNTDTQYF
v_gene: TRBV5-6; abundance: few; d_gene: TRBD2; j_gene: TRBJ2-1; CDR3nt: TGTGCCAGCAGCCCTGTAGCGGGAGGCTCCTACAATGAGCAGTTCTTC; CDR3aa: CASSPVAGGSYNEQFF
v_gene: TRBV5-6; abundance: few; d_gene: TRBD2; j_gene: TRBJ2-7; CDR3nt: TGTGCCAGCGGAGCTAGCGGGAGGCAGTACTTC; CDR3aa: CASGASGRQYF